A selection of T cell receptor beta chains follows, all from one sample in a study of T cell repertoires in cytomegalovirus infection. TCRdb redid the calling of the reads with MiXCR, one entry per CDR3 protein. The data hold around 310,000 distinct CDR3 sequences, with under 20% observed a single time. The sequencing input was PBMCs. These receptor sequences come from a human donor in good health (CMV status not recorded). Some clones in this sample may be carry-over from other donors' samples. Each CDR3 is given with its conserved first and last residue. Each record gives: D gene, clone size, V gene, J gene, CDR3 protein, CDR3 DNA. The D gene is left open where the match is weak. Size values are once, few and many counts, or a class for expanded clones, and some rows have none.

d_gene: NA; abundance: NA; v_gene: TRBV5-4; j_gene: TRBJ2-5; CDR3aa: CASSSKSEETQYF; CDR3nt: TGTGCCAGCAGCTCAAAGAGCGAGGAGACCCAGTACTTC
d_gene: NA; abundance: many; v_gene: TRBV7-2; j_gene: TRBJ1-2; CDR3aa: CASSLGTEYGYTF; CDR3nt: TGTGCCAGCAGCTTAGGAACAGAATATGGCTACACCTTC
d_gene: NA; abundance: few; v_gene: TRBV4-3; j_gene: TRBJ2-1; CDR3aa: CASSQDRGNNEQFF; CDR3nt: TGCGCCAGCAGCCAAGATAGGGGCAACAATGAGCAGTTCTTC
d_gene: NA; abundance: few; v_gene: TRBV7-2; j_gene: TRBJ1-4; CDR3aa: CASSLGFGEREKLFF; CDR3nt: TGTGCCAGCAGCTTAGGATTTGGGGAACGGGAAAAACTGTTTTTT
d_gene: NA; abundance: few; v_gene: TRBV28; j_gene: TRBJ1-2; CDR3aa: CASSLAPPYGYTF; CDR3nt: TGTGCCAGCAGTTTGGCTCCCCCCTATGGCTACACCTTC
d_gene: NA; abundance: NA; v_gene: TRBV28; j_gene: TRBJ1-1; CDR3aa: CASRPFLGMENTEAFF; CDR3nt: TGTGCCAGCAGACCCTTTTTGGGTATGGAGAACACTGAAGCTTTCTTT
d_gene: NA; abundance: many; v_gene: TRBV5-8; j_gene: TRBJ2-4; CDR3aa: CASSLGRSAKNIQYF; CDR3nt: TGTGCCAGCAGCTTGGGAAGGAGCGCCAAAAACATTCAGTACTTC
d_gene: NA; abundance: few; v_gene: TRBV7-9; j_gene: TRBJ2-5; CDR3aa: CASSVGGLPQETQYF; CDR3nt: TGTGCCAGCAGCGTCGGTGGCCTCCCCCAAGAGACCCAGTACTTC
d_gene: NA; abundance: few; v_gene: TRBV20-1; j_gene: TRBJ1-2; CDR3aa: CSAKDRRGGYTF; CDR3nt: TGCAGTGCTAAGGATAGGAGGGGGGGCTACACCTTC
d_gene: NA; abundance: many; v_gene: TRBV7-2; j_gene: TRBJ1-2; CDR3aa: CASSLVSQGDYGYTF; CDR3nt: TGTGCCAGCAGCTTAGTCTCCCAGGGCGACTATGGCTACACCTTC
d_gene: NA; abundance: many; v_gene: TRBV24-1; j_gene: TRBJ1-5; CDR3aa: CATSEPLGPQHF; CDR3nt: TGTGCCACCAGTGAACCCCTGGGGCCCCAGCATTTT
d_gene: TRBD2; abundance: many; v_gene: TRBV7-8; j_gene: TRBJ2-1; CDR3aa: CASSSGLAGTYNEQFF; CDR3nt: TGTGCCAGCAGCTCAGGACTAGCGGGGACCTACAATGAGCAGTTCTTC
d_gene: NA; abundance: NA; v_gene: TRBV29-1; j_gene: TRBJ2-7; CDR3aa: CSVGGGRTYEQYF; CDR3nt: TGCAGCGTGGGGGGCGGAAGAACCTACGAGCAGTACTTC
d_gene: TRBD2; abundance: NA; v_gene: TRBV6-1; j_gene: TRBJ2-7; CDR3aa: CASRSLAGESYEQYF; CDR3nt: TGTGCCAGCAGATCACTAGCGGGGGAGTCCTACGAGCAGTACTTC
d_gene: NA; abundance: NA; v_gene: TRBV27; j_gene: TRBJ2-7; CDR3aa: CASSPYAGYEQYF; CDR3nt: TGTGCCAGCAGTCCCTATGCCGGGTACGAGCAGTACTTC
d_gene: NA; abundance: NA; v_gene: TRBV11-2; j_gene: TRBJ2-3; CDR3aa: CASSLFSGYTNTQYF; CDR3nt: TGTGCCAGCAGCTTATTTAGTGGGTATACGAATACGCAGTATTTT
d_gene: TRBD2; abundance: NA; v_gene: TRBV20-1; j_gene: TRBJ2-1; CDR3aa: CSAEGLAGYNEQFF; CDR3nt: TGCAGTGCTGAGGGACTAGCGGGCTACAATGAGCAGTTCTTC
d_gene: TRBD1; abundance: many; v_gene: TRBV10-3; j_gene: TRBJ1-5; CDR3aa: CAISESRTGLGNQPQHF; CDR3nt: TGTGCCATCAGTGAGTCGAGGACAGGGTTAGGCAATCAGCCCCAGCATTTT
d_gene: TRBD1; abundance: many; v_gene: TRBV28; j_gene: TRBJ1-6; CDR3aa: CASSLYRGAVGSPLHF; CDR3nt: TGTGCCAGCAGTTTATACAGGGGAGCGGTCGGTTCACCCCTCCACTTT
d_gene: TRBD2; abundance: NA; v_gene: TRBV27; j_gene: TRBJ2-7; CDR3aa: CASSSLAGGGAEQYF; CDR3nt: TGTGCCAGCAGTTCTCTAGCGGGGGGTGGTGCCGAGCAGTACTTC
d_gene: NA; abundance: NA; v_gene: TRBV7-6; j_gene: TRBJ2-7; CDR3aa: CASSLTHRTAYEQYF; CDR3nt: TGTGCCAGCAGCTTAACACATAGGACGGCCTACGAGCAGTACTTC
d_gene: NA; abundance: NA; v_gene: TRBV7-2; j_gene: TRBJ2-1; CDR3aa: CASSLRRIRSNNEQFF; CDR3nt: TGTGCCAGCAGCTTACGCAGAATTAGAAGCAACAATGAGCAGTTCTTC
d_gene: TRBD2; abundance: few; v_gene: TRBV12-3/TRBV12-4; j_gene: TRBJ2-1; CDR3aa: CASSFGTSGANEQFF; CDR3nt: TGTGCCAGCAGTTTCGGGACTAGCGGAGCGAATGAGCAGTTCTTC
d_gene: TRBD1; abundance: few; v_gene: TRBV12-3/TRBV12-4; j_gene: TRBJ1-4; CDR3aa: CASSLEGTGDYGKLFF; CDR3nt: TGTGCCAGCAGTTTGGAAGGGACAGGGGATTACGGAAAACTGTTTTTT
d_gene: TRBD2; abundance: few; v_gene: TRBV4-3; j_gene: TRBJ2-4; CDR3aa: CASSQDRVAGSQNIQYF; CDR3nt: TGCGCCAGCAGCCAAGATCGGGTAGCGGGGTCTCAAAACATTCAGTACTTC
d_gene: TRBD1; abundance: many; v_gene: TRBV6-1; j_gene: TRBJ2-7; CDR3aa: CASSTDRDPLNSLYEQYF; CDR3nt: TGTGCCAGCAGTACGGACAGGGATCCTCTCAACTCCTTATACGAGCAGTACTTC
d_gene: NA; abundance: many; v_gene: TRBV7-6; j_gene: TRBJ2-1; CDR3aa: CASSPLGAPLTNEQFF; CDR3nt: TGTGCCAGCAGCCCACTGGGGGCTCCCCTCACCAATGAGCAGTTCTTC
d_gene: TRBD2; abundance: NA; v_gene: TRBV6-5; j_gene: TRBJ2-3; CDR3aa: CASRGDSGGGLGYTQYF; CDR3nt: TGTGCCAGCAGGGGAGATAGCGGGGGGGGACTGGGCTATACGCAGTATTTT
d_gene: TRBD1; abundance: many; v_gene: TRBV7-2; j_gene: TRBJ1-1; CDR3aa: CASSPRTGVTEAFF; CDR3nt: TGTGCCAGCAGCCCAAGGACAGGAGTAACTGAAGCTTTCTTT
d_gene: NA; abundance: few; v_gene: TRBV20-1; j_gene: TRBJ2-5; CDR3aa: CSARDLEGESRGETQYF; CDR3nt: TGCAGTGCTAGAGATCTTGAGGGGGAGTCAAGGGGAGAGACCCAGTACTTC
d_gene: NA; abundance: NA; v_gene: TRBV28; j_gene: TRBJ1-2; CDR3aa: CASTQGFIGYTF; CDR3nt: TGTGCCAGCACCCAGGGGTTTATCGGCTACACCTTC
d_gene: TRBD2; abundance: many; v_gene: TRBV12-3/TRBV12-4; j_gene: TRBJ2-3; CDR3aa: CASKIAGSDTQYF; CDR3nt: TGTGCCAGCAAAATAGCGGGGTCTGATACGCAGTATTTT
d_gene: TRBD1; abundance: many; v_gene: TRBV20-1; j_gene: TRBJ2-4; CDR3aa: CSARDRATGTGGENIQYF; CDR3nt: TGCAGTGCTAGAGATCGCGCGACCGGGACAGGGGGCGAAAACATTCAGTACTTC
d_gene: NA; abundance: many; v_gene: TRBV7-2; j_gene: TRBJ2-5; CDR3aa: CASSGRGEQETQYF; CDR3nt: TGTGCCAGCAGCGGCCGGGGCGAGCAAGAGACCCAGTACTTC
d_gene: TRBD1; abundance: many; v_gene: TRBV12-3/TRBV12-4; j_gene: TRBJ2-2; CDR3aa: CASVRDRRWNTGELFF; CDR3nt: TGTGCCAGCGTTAGGGACAGGCGATGGAACACCGGGGAGCTGTTTTTT
d_gene: NA; abundance: NA; v_gene: TRBV28; j_gene: TRBJ2-7; CDR3aa: CASRQNYEQYF; CDR3nt: TGTGCCAGCAGACAGAACTACGAGCAGTACTTC
d_gene: NA; abundance: many; v_gene: TRBV7-2; j_gene: TRBJ2-2; CDR3aa: CASSPRNGQYAFANTGELFF; CDR3nt: TGTGCCAGCAGTCCAAGAAATGGACAGTATGCTTTCGCGAACACCGGGGAGCTGTTTTTT
d_gene: NA; abundance: few; v_gene: TRBV6-6; j_gene: TRBJ2-2; CDR3aa: CASSYSIGAGELFF; CDR3nt: TGTGCCAGCAGTTACTCGATCGGGGCCGGGGAGCTGTTTTTT
d_gene: TRBD1; abundance: many; v_gene: TRBV6-1; j_gene: TRBJ2-7; CDR3aa: CASSGTGPSYEQYF; CDR3nt: TGTGCCAGCAGCGGGACAGGGCCATCCTACGAGCAGTACTTC
d_gene: NA; abundance: NA; v_gene: TRBV4-3; j_gene: TRBJ2-7; CDR3aa: CASSRDAAGRGTYEQYF; CDR3nt: TGCGCCAGCAGCCGAGATGCGGCAGGACGGGGTACCTACGAGCAGTACTTC
d_gene: TRBD1; abundance: few; v_gene: TRBV19; j_gene: TRBJ1-1; CDR3aa: CASSIGTGYGTEAFF; CDR3nt: TGTGCCAGTAGTATAGGGACAGGGTATGGCACTGAAGCTTTCTTT
d_gene: TRBD2; abundance: many; v_gene: TRBV7-8; j_gene: TRBJ2-1; CDR3aa: CASSPRLANEQFF; CDR3nt: TGTGCCAGCAGCCCGAGACTAGCCAATGAGCAGTTCTTC
d_gene: TRBD1; abundance: few; v_gene: TRBV12-3/TRBV12-4; j_gene: TRBJ1-6; CDR3aa: CASSPRQGVASPLHF; CDR3nt: TGTGCCAGCAGTCCCCGACAGGGGGTTGCTTCACCCCTCCACTTT
d_gene: NA; abundance: many; v_gene: TRBV18; j_gene: TRBJ2-3; CDR3aa: CASSPGDLSTDTQYF; CDR3nt: TGTGCCAGCTCACCAGGAGACCTTAGCACAGATACGCAGTATTTT
d_gene: NA; abundance: few; v_gene: TRBV10-3; j_gene: TRBJ2-5; CDR3aa: CAISEGIQETQYF; CDR3nt: TGTGCCATCAGTGAGGGTATCCAAGAGACCCAGTACTTC